This TCR beta chain was identified in a study of neurological immune-mediated disorders. Findings and caveats of the study: The greatest TCR clonal expansion appeared in HTLV-1-associated myelopathy and the smallest, falling below healthy controls, in multiple sclerosis. No clinical or MRI feature was associated with the multiple sclerosis repertoire cluster.

This CDR3 is built from 14 residues. The ends were cut back, 4 bases at V and 2 bases at J, with 13 bases in the middle. cDNA synthesis was performed by 5'RACE with 10-nucleotide random UMIs. TCRdb called the 5' RACE reads again in MiXCR, with one record for every CDR3 protein. This table holds 55,000 to 75,000 distinct CDR3 sequences, over 2% found once. Comment on this clonotype: Its matching antigen is unknown.

For the unsorted libraries, 2 million PBMCs stored at -80 C served as input. Specimen: PBMCs. The sequence was collected from a man aged 45-65 years with multiple sclerosis. The chain is built from TRBV5-3 and TRBJ2-7; perhaps TRBD2 as D (6 bases). TRBV5-3 is noted as an ORF with a role that remains uncertain. This CDR3 is CARSPRDWAYEQYF. The CDR3 bases are TGTGCCAGAAGCCCACGGGACTGGGCCTACGAGCAGTACTTC.